Following are 11 T cell receptor beta chains from one sample sequenced in a study of cytomegalovirus exposure and HLA in healthy donors. Amplification used 60 Vbeta primers and 13 Jbeta primers. Measured with immunoSEQ multiplex PCR; TCRdb has only the in-frame clones, and not every one. The table has 110,000 to 150,000 clones, around 75% seen once; the top ten hold 7%. The sequenced sample was PBMCs. These receptor sequences come from a man aged 25-40 years in good health and CMV-seronegative.

This chain links TRBV10-1 with TRBJ2-5; 13 bases are shared with TRBD2. CDR1 is WNHNN and CDR2 is SYGVQD in the germline V gene (reference sequence). The CDR3 has 15 amino acids. Trimming took 2 bases from V and 5 from J; bases not matched to a gene: 2. CDR3 DNA: TGCGCCAGCAGTGAGGGACTAGCGGGAGTGGAGACCCAGTACTTC. Amino acids: CASSEGLAGVETQYF.

V gene TRBV28 combines with J gene TRBJ2-7; 7 bases are a match to TRBD2. The CDR3 has 13 amino acids. Germline V gives CDR1 MDHEN, CDR2 SYDVKM. J gave up 6 bases and V 1 base, and 3 bases lay outside the gene matches. CDR3 sequence reads: CASSLFGRSEQYF. In nucleotides, the CDR3 is TGTGCCAGCAGTTTATTCGGGAGGAGCGAGCAGTACTTC.

This clone has a handful of counts. The CDR3 reads CSVDGTVINEQFF. CDR3 nucleotide sequence: TGCAGCGTTGATGGGACAGTGATCAATGAGCAGTTCTTC. The rearrangement joins TRBV29-1 to TRBJ2-1; 7 bases agree with TRBD1. The CDR3 is 13 residues long. Germline V gene lookup returns CDR1 SQVTM and CDR2 ANQGSEA. Losses at the gene ends were 3 bases for V and 6 bases for J; bases not matched to a gene: 5.

The chain uses TRBV6-5 and TRBJ1-2; maybe TRBD1 (6 bases). From germline, CDR1 is MNHEY and CDR2 SVGAGI. V was pared by 6 bases and J by 2 bases, with 10 bases between. This CDR3 has 13 residues. CDR3 coding DNA: TGTGCCAGCAGAACCGGACAGAACTATGGCTACACCTTC. It specifies CASRTGQNYGYTF.

This clone has a handful of counts. The chain has TRBV9 and TRBJ1-5; D is unresolved. The CDR3 has 15 amino acids. Deletions cut 4 bases from V and 2 bases from J, with 13 bases between. Germline lookup yields CDR1 SGDLS and CDR2 YYNGEE. In nucleotides, the CDR3 is TGTGCCAGCAGCCCACAAGCGGTGGGCAATCAGCCCCAGCATTTT. It is translated as CASSPQAVGNQPQHF.

J is TRBJ2-7 and V is TRBV28; weak D call: TRBD1 (6 bases). Trimming left V 5 bases short and J 2 bases short, with 13 bases between. CDR1 and CDR2 from the germline V gene are MDHEN and SYDVKM. CDR3 length: 14 residues. CDR3 nucleotide sequence: TGTGCCAGCAGTGGACAGATTACCCCCTACGAGCAGTACTTC. As protein: CASSGQITPYEQYF.

The chain has TRBV7-2 and TRBJ1-1, with D uncertain. V gave up 6 bases and J gave up 5 bases, with 22 bases separating them. This CDR3 comprises 16 residues. CDR1 and CDR2 from the germline V gene are SGHTA and FQGNSA. Written as DNA, the CDR3 is TGTGCCAGCAGTTCTCTCGGCGGACCCCCGGGGACTGAAGCTTTCTTT. Encoded protein: CASSSLGGPPGTEAFF.

The V call is TRBV5-1, the J call TRBJ1-1, with a tentative D call TRBD1 (6 bases). Germline values: CDR1 SGHRS, CDR2 YFSETQ. The CDR3 consists of 13 residues. V lost 0 bases, J lost 5 bases, and 8 bases lay in between. The CDR3 DNA reads TGCGCCAGCAGCTTGGAAAGGGGGACTGAAGCTTTCTTT. Translating it yields CASSLERGTEAFF. Full variable domain (missing parts from reference TRBV5-1 and TRBJ1-1): KAGVTQTPRYLIKTRGQQVTLSCSPISGHRSVSWYQQTPGQGLQFLFEYFSETQRNKGNFPGRFSGRQFSNSRSEMNVSTLELGDSALYLCASSLERGTEAFFGQGTRLTVV.

V is TRBV28 and J is TRBJ2-2, with 9 bases aligning to TRBD2. Germline assignment: CDR1 MDHEN and CDR2 SYDVKM. The CDR3 is 14 residues long. J lost 4 bases, V lost 10 bases, and 7 bases had no gene match. As DNA, the CDR3 is TGTGCCATCCTAGCGGGGAGGGGCACCGGGGAGCTGTTTTTT. Its translation is CAILAGRGTGELFF.

The chain uses TRBV7-9 and TRBJ1-1, with D possibly TRBD1 on 5 matching bases. The CDR3 length is 15 residues. CDR1 and CDR2 (germline): SEHNR, FQNEAQ (reference sequence). Trimming cost V 11 bases and J 0 bases, with 19 bases left between them. In nucleotides, the CDR3 is TGTGCCGCCACGGGGGGGGACTTCATGAACACTGAAGCTTTCTTT. Protein: CAATGGDFMNTEAFF.

V usage is TRBV19 and J usage is TRBJ1-2; 7 nucleotides align to TRBD1. The CDR3 contains 13 residues. V shed 6 bases, J shed 2 bases, and the junction held 3 bases outside the gene matches. From germline, CDR1 is LNHDA and CDR2 SQIVND (reference sequence). The CDR3 DNA reads as TGTGCCAGTAGGTTACAGGGGAACTATGGCTACACCTTC. This sequence encodes CASRLQGNYGYTF.